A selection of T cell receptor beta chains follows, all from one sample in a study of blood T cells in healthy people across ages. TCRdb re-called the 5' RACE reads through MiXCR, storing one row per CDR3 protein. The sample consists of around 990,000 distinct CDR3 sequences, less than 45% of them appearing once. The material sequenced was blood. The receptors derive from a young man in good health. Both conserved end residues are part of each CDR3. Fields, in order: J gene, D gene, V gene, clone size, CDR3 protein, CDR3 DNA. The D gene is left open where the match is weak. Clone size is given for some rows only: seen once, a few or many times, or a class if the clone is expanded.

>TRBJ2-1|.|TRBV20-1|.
CSAQLLIQGGEGGEQFF
TGCAGTGCTCAACTCCTCATACAGGGAGGTGAGGGGGGTGAGCAGTTCTTC
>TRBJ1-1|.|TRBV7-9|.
CASSPRDLGLAFF
TGTGCCAGCAGCCCCCGGGACCTTGGCTTGGCTTTCTTT
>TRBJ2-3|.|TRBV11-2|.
CASINRDSTDTQYF
TGTGCCAGCATAAACCGGGACAGCACAGATACGCAGTATTTT
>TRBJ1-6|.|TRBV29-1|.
CSVDCDTDSPLHF
TGCAGCGTTGATTGCGACACCGATTCACCCCTCCACTTT
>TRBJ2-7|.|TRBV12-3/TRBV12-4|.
CASSFRWIGYNEQYF
TGTGCCAGCAGTTTTCGCTGGATTGGATACAATGAGCAGTACTTC
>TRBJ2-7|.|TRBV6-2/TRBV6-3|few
CASSYSGSGAFYEQYF
TGTGCCAGCAGTTACTCGGGGTCAGGGGCCTTCTACGAGCAGTACTTC
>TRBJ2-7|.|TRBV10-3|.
CAISGGNEQYF
TGTGCCATCAGTGGGGGAAACGAGCAGTACTTC
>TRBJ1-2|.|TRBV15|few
CATSGQGGYGYTF
TGTGCCACCAGCGGTCAAGGTGGTTACGGCTACACCTTC
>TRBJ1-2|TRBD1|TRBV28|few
CASSDGQDDGDYGYTF
TGTGCCAGCAGTGACGGACAGGACGACGGGGACTATGGCTACACCTTC
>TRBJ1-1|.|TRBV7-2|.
CASSLGPGPNTEAFF
TGTGCCAGCAGCTTAGGGCCAGGTCCGAACACTGAAGCTTTCTTT
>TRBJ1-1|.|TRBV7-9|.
CASDGTRVVNTEAFF
TGTGCCAGCGATGGCACGCGGGTGGTGAACACTGAAGCTTTCTTT
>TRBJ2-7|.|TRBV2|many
CVSAADSYEQYF
TGTGTCTCGGCGGCAGATTCCTACGAGCAGTACTTC
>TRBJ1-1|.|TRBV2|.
CASSEEAASGTEAFF
TGTGCCAGCAGTGAAGAGGCAGCATCGGGCACTGAAGCTTTCTTT
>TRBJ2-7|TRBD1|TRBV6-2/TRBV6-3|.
CASSKPGPSGGYEQYF
TGTGCCAGCAGCAAACCCGGACCTTCAGGGGGCTACGAGCAGTACTTC
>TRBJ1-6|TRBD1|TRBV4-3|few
CASSQWTGINSPLHF
TGCGCCAGCAGCCAATGGACAGGGATTAATTCACCCCTCCACTTT
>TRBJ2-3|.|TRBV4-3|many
CASSQAHTDTQYF
TGCGCCAGCAGCCAAGCCCATACAGATACGCAGTATTTT
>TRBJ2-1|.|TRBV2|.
CASSGDVNEQFF
TGTGCCAGCAGCGGGGACGTTAATGAGCAGTTCTTC
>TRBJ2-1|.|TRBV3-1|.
CASSHDDWGNEQFF
TGTGCCAGCAGCCATGACGACTGGGGCAATGAGCAGTTCTTC
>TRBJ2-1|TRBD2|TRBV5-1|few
CASSLMGLAGELGEQFF
TGCGCCAGCAGCTTAATGGGACTAGCGGGGGAATTGGGTGAGCAGTTCTTC
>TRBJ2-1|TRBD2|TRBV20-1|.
CSAGTSWNEQFF
TGCAGTGCCGGGACTAGCTGGAATGAGCAGTTCTTC
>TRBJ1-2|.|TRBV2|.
CASSGIRTTYGYTF
TGTGCCAGCAGTGGCATTCGGACAACTTATGGCTACACCTTC
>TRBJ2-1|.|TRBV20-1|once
CSAREGGGPRNEQFF
TGCAGTGCCCGAGAGGGGGGTGGGCCTAGGAATGAGCAGTTCTTC
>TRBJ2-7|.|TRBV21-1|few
CASSRASWTPYEQYF
TGTGCCAGCAGCAGAGCGTCTTGGACACCCTACGAGCAGTACTTC
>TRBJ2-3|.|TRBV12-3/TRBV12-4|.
CASSLSRVGRTDTQYF
TGTGCCAGCAGTTTATCTCGGGTGGGGCGCACAGATACGCAGTATTTT
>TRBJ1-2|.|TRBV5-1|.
CASSFGQFNYGYTF
TGCGCCAGCAGCTTTGGACAGTTTAACTATGGCTACACCTTC
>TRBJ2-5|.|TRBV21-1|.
CPSSKIPPGGVQGTQYF
TGTCCCAGCAGCAAAATTCCCCCTGGGGGGGTCCAAGGGACCCAGTACTTC
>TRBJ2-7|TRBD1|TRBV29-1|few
CSVCPGTGVYEQYF
TGCAGCGTTTGCCCCGGGACAGGGGTCTACGAGCAGTACTTC
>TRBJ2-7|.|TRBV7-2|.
CASSLEWNYEQYF
TGTGCCAGCAGCTTAGAGTGGAACTACGAGCAGTACTTC
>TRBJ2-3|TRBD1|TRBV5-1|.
CASGQMTGQGTDTQYF
TGCGCCAGCGGCCAGATGACGGGACAGGGCACAGATACGCAGTATTTT
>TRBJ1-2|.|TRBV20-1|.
CGARVLQAPNYGYTF
TGCGGTGCTAGAGTTTTGCAGGCCCCTAACTATGGCTACACCTTC
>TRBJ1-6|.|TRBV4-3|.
CASSQGEDSGNSPLHF
TGCGCCAGCAGCCAAGGAGAGGACTCTGGAAATTCACCCCTCCACTTT
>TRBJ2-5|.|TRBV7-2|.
CASSSSGTVKETQYF
TGTGCCAGCAGCTCTTCCGGGACGGTGAAAGAGACCCAGTACTTC
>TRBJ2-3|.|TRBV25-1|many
CASSEYGGTRGDTQYF
TGTGCCAGCAGTGAATATGGGGGGACGCGTGGGGATACGCAGTATTTT
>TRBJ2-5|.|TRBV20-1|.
CSEGGVQETQYF
TGCAGTGAAGGCGGGGTCCAAGAGACCCAGTACTTC
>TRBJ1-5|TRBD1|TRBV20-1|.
CSARGGRGRELVQPQHF
TGCAGTGCTAGGGGTGGCAGGGGGCGCGAGTTAGTTCAGCCCCAGCATTTT
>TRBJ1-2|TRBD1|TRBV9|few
CASSALSGTGYNGYTF
TGTGCCAGCAGCGCCCTTTCCGGGACAGGGTATAATGGCTACACCTTC
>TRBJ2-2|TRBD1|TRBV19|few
CASSSGTGYTGELFF
TGTGCCAGTAGTTCCGGGACAGGCTACACCGGGGAGCTGTTTTTT
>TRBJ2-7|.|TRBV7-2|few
CASSLGTNEQYF
TGTGCCAGCAGCTTGGGTACAAATGAGCAGTACTTC
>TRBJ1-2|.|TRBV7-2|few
CASSLGGVTSNYGYTF
TGTGCCAGCAGCTTAGGCGGGGTTACCTCTAACTATGGCTACACCTTC